The rows below give T cell receptor beta chains drawn from one sample of a study of OX40 agonist ivuxolimab in advanced cancers. Sequencing used immunoSEQ multiplex PCR; TCRdb keeps in-frame clones, though not all of them. The sample gives over 80,000 clones, roughly nine tenths of which show up once; around 0.82% is in the top ten. The sequences come from CD4+ or CD8+ T cells sorted from blood, collected in a trial of the OX40 agonist ivuxolimab. The origin of the receptors is an adult with an advanced solid tumor such as melanoma, head and neck, liver or kidney cancer. CDR3s include the opening cysteine and the closing phenylalanine or tryptophan. D genes are given only for firm matches. The size field is filled for only some rows; it gives once, few, many or a size class.

>TRBD2|TRBV27|TRBJ2-5|NA
CASTFRGGETQYF
TGTGCCAGCACATTTCGGGGGGGAGAGACCCAGTACTTC
>NA|TRBV5-1|TRBJ2-1|NA
CASSLGSAISYNEQFF
TGCGCCAGCAGCTTGGGGAGCGCAATCTCCTACAATGAGCAGTTCTTC
>TRBD1|TRBV28|TRBJ2-7|once
CASSLGQGKQYF
TGTGCCAGCAGTTTGGGACAGGGGAAGCAGTACTTC
>TRBD1|TRBV5-1|TRBJ2-6|once
CASSPGQVFSGANVLTF
TGCGCCAGCAGTCCAGGACAGGTCTTCTCTGGGGCCAACGTCCTGACTTTC
>NA|TRBV7-2|TRBJ1-3|NA
CASSFYGSGNTIYF
TGTGCCAGCAGCTTTTACGGCTCTGGAAACACCATATATTTT
>TRBD1|TRBV18|TRBJ2-3|NA
CASSPRGTGLSTDTQYF
TGTGCCAGCTCACCTCGGGGGACAGGTCTTAGCACAGATACGCAGTATTTT
>TRBD2|TRBV2|TRBJ2-5|NA
CATNRRESETQYF
TGTGCTACTAACCGGCGGGAGTCGGAGACCCAGTACTTC
>TRBD1|TRBV6-6|TRBJ1-1|few
CASTYPDRGAFF
TGTGCCAGCACTTACCCCGACAGGGGAGCTTTCTTT
>TRBD2|TRBV27|TRBJ2-1|once
CASSPRLAASEQFF
TGTGCCAGCAGTCCCCGACTAGCGGCTAGTGAGCAGTTCTTC
>NA|TRBV10-3|TRBJ1-1|NA
CAIKNGAGATEAFF
TGTGCCATCAAAAACGGGGCCGGGGCCACTGAAGCTTTCTTT
>NA|TRBV27|TRBJ2-1|NA
CASRRGASNEQFF
TGTGCCAGCAGGAGGGGGGCCAGCAATGAGCAGTTCTTC
>TRBD1|TRBV27|TRBJ2-1|NA
CASSLGQGSFYNEQFF
TGTGCCAGCAGTCTCGGACAGGGCTCCTTTTACAATGAGCAGTTCTTC
>NA|TRBV28|TRBJ1-5|NA
CASSLGGPNQPQHF
TGTGCCAGCAGTTTGGGGGGTCCCAATCAGCCCCAGCATTTT
>NA|TRBV7-3|TRBJ2-1|once
CASSSNRDGNEQFF
TGTGCCAGCAGTTCGAACCGGGACGGCAATGAGCAGTTCTTC
>NA|TRBV6-5|TRBJ1-5|NA
CASSYRDNQPQHF
TGTGCCAGCAGTTACCGGGATAACCAGCCCCAGCATTTT
>TRBD1|TRBV19|TRBJ1-5|once
CASSMGQYSNQPQHF
TGTGCCAGTAGTATGGGACAGTATAGCAATCAGCCCCAGCATTTT
>NA|TRBV7-9|TRBJ2-1|NA
CASSRLGTAPSNEQFF
TGTGCCAGCAGCAGACTAGGGACTGCCCCAAGCAATGAGCAGTTCTTC
>TRBD2|TRBV9|TRBJ2-1|once
CASSLAGGPYNEQFF
TGTGCCAGCAGCCTAGCGGGAGGTCCCTACAATGAGCAGTTCTTC
>NA|TRBV19|TRBJ2-5|NA
CASSERTEEETQYF
TGTGCCAGTAGCGAAAGGACGGAAGAAGAGACCCAGTACTTC
>NA|TRBV4-3|TRBJ2-1|once
CASSQVGRGSYNEQFF
TGCGCCAGCAGCCAAGTAGGAAGAGGCTCCTACAATGAGCAGTTCTTC
>NA|TRBV7-2|TRBJ2-3|once
CASSPDRTDTQYF
TGTGCCAGCAGCCCGGACCGCACAGATACGCAGTATTTT
>NA|TRBV5-6|TRBJ1-2|NA
CASSLDGARYGYTF
TGTGCCAGCAGCTTGGATGGGGCCCGCTATGGCTACACCTTC
>NA|TRBV4-3|TRBJ1-1|NA
CASSQDLRNINTEAFF
TGCGCCAGCAGCCAAGATCTTCGGAATATTAACACTGAAGCTTTCTTT
>NA|TRBV25-1|TRBJ2-1|NA
CASSEEGDLGNEQFF
TGTGCCAGCAGTGAGGAGGGAGATTTGGGGAATGAGCAGTTCTTC
>TRBD2|TRBV14|TRBJ2-3|NA
CASSQGFASGYTDTQYF
TGTGCCAGCAGCCAAGGGTTTGCTAGCGGGTACACAGATACGCAGTATTTT
>TRBD1|TRBV6-1|TRBJ2-6|NA
CASSGQGPWSGANVLTF
TGTGCCAGCAGTGGACAGGGCCCATGGTCTGGGGCCAACGTCCTGACTTTC
>TRBD2|TRBV29-1|TRBJ2-3|few
CSASSGTSGLSSTDTQYF
TGCAGCGCGTCCTCCGGGACTAGCGGACTCTCTAGCACAGATACGCAGTATTTT
>NA|TRBV19|TRBJ1-4|once
CASSYGTHNEKLFF
TGTGCCAGTAGTTACGGGACTCACAATGAAAAACTGTTTTTT
>NA|TRBV7-9|TRBJ2-3|NA
CASSSGIGTDTQYF
TGTGCCAGCAGTTCGGGGATTGGGACAGATACGCAGTATTTT
>TRBD1|TRBV28|TRBJ2-7|once
CASSPWGTASYEQYF
TGTGCCAGCAGTCCATGGGGGACAGCCTCCTACGAGCAGTACTTC
>TRBD2|TRBV28|TRBJ2-1|NA
CASSAGGGLGEQFF
TGTGCCAGCTCAGCGGGAGGGGGACTTGGTGAGCAGTTCTTC
>NA|TRBV9|TRBJ2-5|NA
CASSLTWAGQETQYF
TGTGCCAGCAGCTTGACGTGGGCAGGGCAAGAGACCCAGTACTTC
>NA|TRBV15|TRBJ1-2|NA
CATSRGGGGSYGYTF
TGTGCCACCAGCAGAGGAGGAGGCGGCTCCTATGGCTACACCTTC
>NA|TRBV6-6|TRBJ1-2|NA
CASSSSGVAGDGYTF
TGTGCCAGCAGTTCCTCGGGGGTCGCGGGAGATGGCTACACCTTC
>TRBD1|TRBV2|TRBJ1-5|NA
CASKGTGDSWSQPQHF
TGTGCCAGCAAAGGGACAGGGGATAGTTGGAGTCAGCCCCAGCATTTT
>TRBD1|TRBV5-3|TRBJ1-1|NA
CARSFTQGVPNTEAFF
TGTGCCAGAAGCTTTACACAGGGGGTTCCGAACACTGAAGCTTTCTTT
>NA|TRBV10-3|TRBJ1-2|NA
CAISDNSLYGYTF
TGTGCCATCAGTGACAACAGTCTCTATGGCTACACCTTC
>NA|TRBV5-1|TRBJ1-4|NA
CASSRQGRDEKLFF
TGCGCCAGCAGCCGCCAGGGGAGGGATGAAAAACTGTTTTTT
>NA|TRBV7-9|TRBJ2-1|once
CASSLQGGWNYEQFF
TGTGCCAGCAGCTTACAGGGGGGCTGGAATTATGAGCAGTTCTTC
>NA|TRBV19|TRBJ2-3|NA
CASRTSGVEDTQYF
TGTGCCAGTAGGACTTCGGGGGTTGAAGATACGCAGTATTTT
>NA|TRBV6-5|TRBJ2-5|NA
CASNHTGTLQETQYF
TGTGCCAGCAACCATACCGGGACATTGCAAGAGACCCAGTACTTC
>NA|TRBV20-1|TRBJ1-1|few
CSAQGASEAFF
TGCAGTGCACAGGGCGCGTCTGAAGCTTTCTTT
>NA|TRBV4-1|TRBJ1-5|NA
CASSQDRGQGSNQPQHF
TGCGCCAGCAGCCAAGATCGGGGGCAGGGAAGCAATCAGCCCCAGCATTTT
>NA|TRBV10-3|TRBJ2-3|once
CAISGAGLTDTQYF
TGTGCCATCAGCGGGGCAGGGCTAACAGATACGCAGTATTTT